The 23 T cell receptor beta chains given below trace back to one sample, sequenced in a study of blood T cell repertoires in COVID-19. The repertoire was sequenced with immunoSEQ multiplex PCR; TCRdb's copy has only in-frame clones and lacks some. The repertoire has roughly 230,000 clones, about 91% of them found once; the top ten carry roughly 5%. Sequencing was carried out using peripheral blood. All receptors come from a woman aged 40-49 years who had recovered from COVID-19.

The chain combines TRBV30 with TRBJ2-1; 13 nucleotides match TRBD2. Trimming took 4 bases from V and 9 from J; bases not matched to a gene: 6. Germline V gene sequence: CDR1 GTSNPN, CDR2 SVGIG (reference sequence). The CDR3 consists of 14 residues. In DNA, the CDR3 is TGTGCCTGGACCGGACTAGCGGGAGTCGGTGAGCAGTTCTTC. Residues: CAWTGLAGVGEQFF.

This clone was found a few times. The gene calls are TRBV21-1 and TRBJ1-1; no DNA check was done on the table's D call, TRBD1. TRBV21-1 is termed a pseudogene. This CDR3 has 18 residues. This CDR3 reads CASSKGLTTTGLRTEAFF. In nucleotides, the CDR3 is TGTGCCAGCAGCAAAGGTCTTACGACGACAGGGCTGCGCACTGAAGCTTTCTTT.

V gene TRBV27 combines with J gene TRBJ1-5, with 8 bases matching TRBD1. V was pared by 6 bases and J by 9 bases, with 10 bases of the junction left unmatched. The CDR3 totals 14 residues. Germline-derived CDR1 and CDR2 are MNHEY and SMNVEV (reference sequence). The CDR3 here is CASSLDRVSRPQHF. Written as DNA, the CDR3 is TGTGCCAGCAGCCTGGACAGGGTGTCACGGCCCCAGCATTTT.

This chain links TRBV10-1 with TRBJ2-3; 8 bases match TRBD2. CDR1 and CDR2 (germline): WNHNN, SYGVQD (reference sequence). J gave up 3 bases and V 2 bases, and 10 bases lay outside the gene matches. The CDR3 runs 17 residues. The CDR3 nucleotides are TGCGCCAGCAGTGAGAGAAGAGCGGGAGTTGGAACAGATACGCAGTATTTT. Its translation is CASSERRAGVGTDTQYF.

The J gene is TRBJ2-7, the V gene TRBV11-1; perhaps TRBD1 as D (6 bases). CDR3 length: 12 residues. CDR1 and CDR2 (germline): SGHAT, FQDESV (reference sequence). Trimming left V 5 bases short and J 6 bases short, with 11 bases between. CDR3 region: CASSQQGSEQYF. The CDR3 nucleotides are TGTGCCAGCAGCCAACAGGGTTCCGAGCAGTACTTC.

The gene calls are TRBV19 and TRBJ2-4, with 12 bases matching TRBD2. The germline CDR1 and CDR2 sequences are LNHDA and SQIVND (reference sequence). V was clipped by 5 bases and J by 10 bases; unmatched bases: 9. This CDR3 spans 15 amino acids. CDR3 DNA sequence: TGTGCCAGTAGTCCACGACTAGCGGGGGCCAAAATTCAGTACTTC. Its translation is CASSPRLAGAKIQYF.

The chain combines TRBV2 with TRBJ2-1; D is unclear. V was cut by 4 bases and J by 6 bases, with 7 bases left in between. The germline CDR1 and CDR2 sequences are SNHLY and FYNNEI. The CDR3 loop spans 12 amino acids. The CDR3 here is CASSVTSNEQFF. CDR3 nucleotides: TGTGCCAGCAGTGTAACCAGCAATGAGCAGTTCTTC.

This chain links TRBV7-2 with TRBJ1-4; possible D gene TRBD1, 5 bases. The V gene's germline CDR1 is SGHTA and CDR2 FQGNSA. Trimming pared 6 bases from V and 8 bases from J, leaving 19 bases between. This CDR3 has 15 amino acids. The CDR3 DNA reads TGTGCCAGCAGTCTATCTGGGGCGGATTCCGAAAAACTGTTTTTT. This codes for CASSLSGADSEKLFF. Based on the CDR3 plus reference TRBV7-2 and TRBJ1-4, the full variable domain is GAGVSQSPSNKVTEKGKDVELRCDPISGHTALYWYRQSLGQGLEFLIYFQGNSAPDKSGLPSDRFSAERTGGSVSTLTIQRTQQEDSAVYLCASSLSGADSEKLFFGSGTQLSVL.

This chain connects TRBV6-2 or TRBV6-3 to TRBJ2-7; D gene ambiguous. The germline V gene has CDR1 MNHEY and CDR2 SVGEGT. This CDR3 has 12 amino acids. Trimming left V 4 bases short and J 4 bases short, with 8 bases between. This chain's CDR3 is CASSSPRYEQYV. DNA of the CDR3: TGTGCCAGCAGTTCCCCCAGGTACGAGCAGTACGTC.

The V and J genes are TRBV18 and TRBJ2-7; 12 bases match TRBD1. This CDR3 is 17 amino acids long. Unmatched junction bases numbered 11, after V lost 3 bases and J lost 5 bases. The germline V gene has CDR1 KGHSH and CDR2 LQKENI. CDR3 in DNA: TGTGCCAGCTCACCTACCCAACCGGGACAGGGGGCCCACGAGCAGTACTTC. Protein: CASSPTQPGQGAHEQYF.

This clone was recorded a few times. The chain couples TRBV19 to TRBJ1-6, with D maybe TRBD1 (5 bases). The CDR3 consists of 13 residues. Trimming left V 0 bases short and J 9 bases short, with 6 bases between. Germline CDR1 reads LNHDA; CDR2 reads SQIVND (reference sequence). CDR3 region: CASSIEGGSPLHF. As DNA, the CDR3 is TGTGCCAGTAGTATAGAGGGGGGTTCACCCCTCCACTTT.

The chain employs TRBV5-1 and TRBJ2-1; D remains ambiguous. V lost 0 bases and J 0 bases, leaving 10 bases between the germline ends. This CDR3 has 16 amino acids. Germline loops: CDR1 SGHRS, CDR2 YFSETQ. Written as DNA, the CDR3 is TGCGCCAGCAGCTTGGGCTCACACAGCTCCTACAATGAGCAGTTCTTC. Protein sequence: CASSLGSHSSYNEQFF.

This clone was counted only a few times. The chain joins TRBV6-5 to TRBJ1-5, with D possibly being TRBD1 (6 bases). Germline lookup yields CDR1 MNHEY and CDR2 SVGAGI. Trimming removed 6 bases from V and 6 bases from J, with 15 bases in between. The CDR3 contains 14 residues. The CDR3 nucleotides are TGTGCCAGCAGCCGCAACAGGGAGAGTCAGCCCCAGCATTTT. Its translation: CASSRNRESQPQHF.

The sample holds one count of this clone. The chain links TRBV3-1 (or the pseudogene TRBV3-2) to TRBJ1-3; 9 bases agree with TRBD1. This CDR3 has 20 amino acids. CDR1 and CDR2 from the germline V gene are LGHDT and YNNKEL (reference sequence). V was clipped by 4 bases and J by 7 bases; unmatched bases: 23. CDR3 DNA: TGTGCCAGCAGCCCTCTTACAGACAGGGGGTTAGTAAGTTTTGGTAACACCATATATTTT. Translated: CASSPLTDRGLVSFGNTIYF.

The V gene is TRBV5-1, the J gene TRBJ2-5; 11 bases match TRBD2. Germline CDR1 SGHRS, CDR2 YFSETQ. V shed 4 bases and J 3 bases; nucleotides not matched to a gene: 8. This CDR3 region has 16 residues. The CDR3 loop reads CASSLTSGTGEETQYF. The CDR3 DNA sequence: TGCGCCAGCAGCCTGACTAGCGGGACTGGGGAAGAGACCCAGTACTTC.

The rearrangement uses TRBV28 and TRBJ1-1; D gene unclear. Between the trimmed V and J ends, which lost 6 bases and 2 bases, there was a span of 19 bases. Per the germline V gene, CDR1 is MDHEN and CDR2 is SYDVKM. The CDR3 is 16 amino acids. The CDR3 nucleotides are TGTGCCAGCAGCCCTGCAGAGGCAGCCCACAACACTGAAGCTTTCTTT. It is translated as CASSPAEAAHNTEAFF.

The chain combines TRBV7-2 with TRBJ2-3; no definite D call. V was trimmed by 5 bases and J by 0 bases, leaving 12 bases between them. Germline-derived CDR1 and CDR2 are SGHTA and FQGNSA. This CDR3 region has 15 residues. In DNA, the CDR3 is TGTGCCAGCAGCCTAAGCCCTACCAGCACAGATACGCAGTATTTT. Protein product: CASSLSPTSTDTQYF.

The CDR3 coding sequence is TGTGCCATCAGTGAGTTCCCGGGAGCGGGCTACACCTTC. This sequence encodes CAISEFPGAGYTF. The chain combines TRBV10-3 with TRBJ1-2; no reliable D call. This CDR3 is built from 13 residues. V shed 1 base and J shed 8 bases, with 11 bases lying between them. Per germline, CDR1 ENHRY and CDR2 SYGVKD.

This sequence joins TRBV2 and TRBJ2-7; D ambiguous. The CDR3 runs 11 residues. CDR1 is SNHLY and CDR2 is FYNNEI in the germline V gene. The V end lost 5 bases, the J end lost 3 bases, and 5 bases lay between the germline ends. The chain's CDR3 is CASSPVYEQYF. DNA for the CDR3: TGTGCCAGCAGTCCTGTCTACGAGCAGTACTTC.

The rearrangement links TRBV9 to TRBJ1-2, with D uncertain. The CDR3 sequence is 12 residues long. V shed 7 bases and J shed 0 bases, with 7 bases lying between them. The germline CDR1 and CDR2 sequences are SGDLS and YYNGEE. The CDR3 region is CASAEANYGYTF. CDR3 in DNA: TGTGCCAGCGCGGAAGCTAACTATGGCTACACCTTC.

The rearrangement uses TRBV10-3 and TRBJ2-2; 9 bases match TRBD1. CDR1 is ENHRY and CDR2 is SYGVKD in the germline V gene. V lost 6 bases and J lost 7; bases outside the gene matches: 3. CDR3 length: 13 residues. CDR3 sequence (DNA): TGTGCCATCAGCCGACAGGGGGTCGGGGAGCTGTTTTTT. Protein product: CAISRQGVGELFF.

The chain has TRBV19 and TRBJ1-5; no clear D. Per germline, CDR1 LNHDA and CDR2 SQIVND (reference sequence). The V end was cut by 5 bases, the J end by 9 bases, with 11 bases between. The CDR3 extends over 12 amino acids. The CDR3 protein is CASSSPPGPQHF. The CDR3 DNA follows: TGTGCCAGTAGTTCCCCCCCGGGGCCCCAGCATTTT.

The chain's CDR3 is CASSPITGDQPQHF. CDR3 nucleotides: TGTGCCAGCTCCCCTATCACAGGGGATCAGCCCCAGCATTTT. The rearrangement uses TRBV18 and TRBJ1-5, with TRBD1 matching over 7 bases. CDR1 KGHSH and CDR2 LQKENI come from the germline V gene. J gave up 5 bases and V 6 bases, and 7 bases lay outside the gene matches. This CDR3 spans 14 amino acids.